Below, one T cell receptor (beta chain) is given with its context. No antigen is known for it. Clones were read by immunoSEQ multiplex PCR, and TCRdb kept only the in-frame ones, dropping some. The sample carries approximately 640,000 clones, roughly 88% recorded once. The data were taken from a study of shared clonotypes between healthy human individuals. The study, taken as a whole, reports: A generally larger estimated richness was seen in naive subsets than in memory subsets. Among donors, clonotype sharing was expected to be affected by sequencing depth.

The CDR3 runs 11 residues. Germline V gene lookup returns CDR1 MNHNS and CDR2 SASEGT. V was pared by 10 bases and J by 8 bases, with 14 bases between. The specimen was memory CD8+ T cells from PBMCs. Described subset: CD45RO+ cells pooled with CCR7-negative TemRA cells. This TCR came from a man younger than 35 in good health. Some clones in this sample may be carry-over from other donors' samples. This sequence joins TRBV6-1 and TRBJ1-2; possibly TRBD1 for D (6 bases). CDR3 region: CATDGGAGYTF. Written as DNA, the CDR3 is TGTGCCACCGACGGGGGGGCGGGCTACACCTTC.